This passage covers 13 T cell receptor beta chains from one sample sequenced in a study of T cells in Graves' hyperthyroidism and ophthalmopathy. RNA transcripts provided the source from which TCR beta CDR3 regions were amplified. The HTBI primer set drove a first-round RT-PCR of the TCR CDR3. In TCRdb, the multiplex PCR reads were re-called with MiXCR into one record per CDR3 protein. This table has under 400,000 distinct CDR3 sequences, 20% to 25% appearing once. Sequencing was performed on blood. Receptors were obtained from a woman aged 50 to 60 with Graves' hyperthyroidism.

There are many counts of this clonotype. The V call is TRBV2, the J call TRBJ1-3; D gene uncertain. CDR1 and CDR2 from the germline V gene are SNHLY and FYNNEI. The CDR3 is made up of 15 amino acids. V gave up 6 bases and J gave up 0 bases, with 12 bases separating them. The CDR3 here is CASSSDGHSGNTIYF. The CDR3 region has the DNA TGTGCCAGCAGCTCAGACGGTCACTCTGGAAACACCATATATTTT. The full variable domain, completed using reference TRBV2 and TRBJ1-3, is EPEVTQTPSHQVTQMGQEVILRCVPISNHLYFYWYRQILGQKVEFLVSFYNNEISEKSEIFDDQFSVERPDGSNFTLKIRSTKLEDSAMYFCASSSDGHSGNTIYFGEGSWLTVV.

A remark on this clonotype: A much larger clone lies a single base off, so this may be a read error. In DNA form, the CDR3 reads TGTGTCAGCAGACTTAATATGTTGGCCACAGCGCAGTATTTT. It yields the protein CVSRLNMLATAQYF. The V call is TRBV12-3 or TRBV12-4, the J call TRBJ2-3, with D hard to call. The CDR3 totals 14 residues.

This clonotype was found many times. V and J are TRBV7-9 and TRBJ2-1, with 9 positions matching TRBD2. The CDR3 contains 14 residues. Germline loops: CDR1 SEHNR, CDR2 FQNEAQ (reference sequence). Trimming at V came to 4 bases and at J to 9 bases, leaving 7 bases not matched to a gene. This CDR3 reads CASSSSGRSGEQFF. The CDR3 DNA sequence: TGTGCCAGCAGCTCCAGCGGGAGGTCTGGTGAGCAGTTCTTC.

In this sample, this clonotype turned up many times. V gene TRBV14 combines with J gene TRBJ1-1; D gene unclear. V gave up 5 bases and J gave up 3 bases, with 16 bases separating them. The CDR3 length is 15 residues. In germline, CDR1 is SGHDN, CDR2 FVKESK. CDR3 protein: CASSRDMAWDTEAFF. In DNA, the CDR3 is TGTGCCAGCAGCAGAGACATGGCTTGGGACACTGAAGCTTTCTTT.

This clonotype was seen many times. The V gene is TRBV30, the J gene TRBJ1-1; TRBD1 might be the D (6 bases). The CDR3 sequence is 13 residues long. Germline CDR1 reads GTSNPN; CDR2 reads SVGIG (reference sequence). Trimming left V 3 bases short and J 1 base short, with 9 bases between. The DNA for the CDR3 is TGTGCCTGGAGAGGGGGTGCGAACACTGAAGCTTTCTTT. Protein sequence: CAWRGGANTEAFF.

There are many counts of this clonotype. V and J are TRBV28 and TRBJ1-2, with D possibly being TRBD1 (6 bases). The CDR3 runs to 16 residues. In germline, CDR1 is MDHEN, CDR2 SYDVKM. V was cut by 5 bases and J by 4 bases, with 20 bases left in between. CDR3 in amino acids: CASSPVVPQGSYGYTF. DNA of the CDR3: TGTGCCAGCAGTCCAGTAGTGCCACAGGGTAGCTATGGCTACACCTTC.

This clonotype was recorded many times. This rearrangement joins TRBV3-1 to TRBJ2-2; 11 nucleotides match TRBD1. V shed 7 bases and J 7 bases; nucleotides not matched to a gene: 11. Germline CDR1 and CDR2: LGHDT and YNNKEL (reference sequence). This CDR3 has 16 amino acids. The DNA of the CDR3 is TGTGCCAGCATTTCTTCGGGGACAGGGGGAATCGGGGAGCTGTTTTTT. Translation gives CASISSGTGGIGELFF.

The chain joins TRBV5-5 to TRBJ1-5; no clear D. V was cut by 0 bases and J by 4 bases, with 8 bases left in between. The CDR3 has 14 amino acids. Per germline, CDR1 SGHKS and CDR2 YYEKEE (reference sequence). CDR3 sequence: CASSLVDGNQPQHF. Here the CDR3 DNA reads TGTGCCAGCAGCTTGGTGGACGGTAATCAGCCCCAGCATTTT.

The chain recombines TRBV13 with TRBJ1-2; 8 bases map to TRBD1. This CDR3 is 15 amino acids long. The ends lost 5 bases at V and 6 bases at J; junction bases unmatched: 11. Germline V gene data show CDR1 as PRHDT and CDR2 as FYEKMQ (reference sequence). For the CDR3, the DNA is TGTGCCAGCAGCAAGACGGACAGGACAGGGAATGGCTACACCTTC. Protein product: CASSKTDRTGNGYTF.

This clonotype was detected many times. This chain connects TRBV20-1 to TRBJ1-2; no firm D call. CDR3 length: 11 amino acids. V was cut by 3 bases and J by 4 bases, with 6 bases left in between. The germline V gene encodes CDR1 DFQATT and CDR2 SNEGSKA (reference sequence). In DNA form, the CDR3 reads TGCAGTGCTAGCAATTTCTATGGCTACACCTTC. Protein product: CSASNFYGYTF.

In DNA, the CDR3 is TGCGCCAGCAGCCCGGGACAGGGGATGAACATTCAGTACTTC. It translates to CASSPGQGMNIQYF. J is TRBJ2-4 and V is TRBV5-1, with 10 bases that match TRBD1. Germline V gene lookup returns CDR1 SGHRS and CDR2 YFSETQ. CDR3 length: 14 residues. The J segment lost 7 bases and the V segment lost 4 bases, leaving 5 bases of the junction unmatched.

This clonotype has more than one count but fewer than ten. This chain joins TRBV19 and TRBJ1-1, with 9 bases aligning to TRBD1. The CDR3 length is 14 residues. V lost 1 base, J lost 10 bases, and 7 bases stayed unmatched. CDR1 and CDR2 from the germline V gene are LNHDA and SQIVND (reference sequence). This CDR3 reads CASSIGVLDRGAFF. DNA for the CDR3: TGTGCCAGTAGTATAGGGGTTCTGGACAGGGGAGCTTTCTTT.

This clonotype was found a few times. V usage is TRBV5-8 and J usage is TRBJ2-5; 9 bases fit TRBD2. CDR3 size: 17 residues. CDR1 SGHTS and CDR2 YDEGEE come from the germline V gene. V shed 4 bases and J 1 base; nucleotides not matched to a gene: 11. This CDR3 is CASSPVGTSYTQETQYF. CDR3 DNA sequence: TGTGCCAGCAGCCCTGTAGGGACTAGCTATACCCAAGAGACCCAGTACTTC.